This TCR beta chain was sequenced in a study of CD8+CD57+ T cells in acquired aplastic anemia. This clonotype was detected only a few times. Profiling of TCR beta VDJ combinations and CDR3 sequences used genomic DNA as template. TCRdb passed the reads through MiXCR, listing each CDR3 protein once. Of about 220,000 distinct CDR3 sequences in the sample, roughly 35% were seen once. The ends were cut back, 2 bases at V and 1 base at J, with 9 bases in the middle. Germline V lookup: CDR1 SGHRS, CDR2 YFSETQ. The CDR3 extends over 14 amino acids. The rearrangement joins TRBV5-1 to TRBJ1-1, with D unclear. The specimen sequenced was sorted CD4+, CD8+, or CD8+CD57+ T cells (not recorded which) from PBMCs. This clonotype was obtained from a human donor in good health, serving as a control. The CDR3 loop is CASSLRTGNTEAFF. Written as DNA, the CDR3 is TGCGCCAGCAGCTTACGGACGGGGAACACTGAAGCTTTCTTT.